The 5 T cell receptor beta chains reported below all come from one sample, sequenced in a study of neurological immune-mediated disorders. TCRdb re-derived calls from the 5' RACE reads in MiXCR, one entry per CDR3 protein. The data hold 50,000 to 80,000 distinct CDR3 sequences, with 3.5% to 5.5% observed a single time. The sample taken for sequencing was PBMCs. These receptor sequences come from a man between 25 and 39 years old with multiple sclerosis.

This clonotype was seen a few times. The germline gene is not matched at one end of the junction; a read error may be the cause. This chain joins TRBV5-6 and TRBJ1-5; maybe TRBD1 (5 bases). Germline CDR1 reads SGHDT; CDR2 reads YYEEEE. This CDR3 is 14 amino acids long. The CDR3 loop is CASSSTNRRQPQNF. DNA of the CDR3: TGTGCCAGCAGCTCTACGAACAGGAGGCAGCCCCAGAATTTT.

This clonotype has a count of ten or more. The chain combines TRBV4-1 with TRBJ1-2; D unresolved. The CDR3 contains 13 residues. V was pared by 4 bases and J by 2 bases, with 8 bases between. Germline assignment: CDR1 MGHRA and CDR2 YSYEKL. DNA for the CDR3: TGCGCCAGCAGCCGGGGAGGGAACTATGGCTACACCTTC. It specifies CASSRGGNYGYTF.

This clonotype was seen ten or more times. The chain links TRBV4-1 to TRBJ1-6; D not certain. Germline lookup yields CDR1 MGHRA and CDR2 YSYEKL. V lost 1 base and J 5 bases, leaving 9 bases between the germline ends. The CDR3 loop spans 15 amino acids. CDR3 coding DNA: TGCGCCAGCAGCCAAGTACCCATAAATAATTCACCCCTCCACTTT. Its translation: CASSQVPINNSPLHF.

In its sample, this clonotype was seen many times. J is TRBJ1-1 and V is TRBV7-9; D gene unclear. The CDR3 is made up of 12 amino acids. Trimming removed 5 bases from V and 8 bases from J, with 12 bases in between. Germline assignment: CDR1 SEHNR and CDR2 FQNEAQ (reference sequence). The CDR3 here is CASSIRETEAFF. Written as DNA, the CDR3 is TGTGCCAGCAGCATAAGGGAGACAGAAGCTTTCTTT.

V gene TRBV20-1 combines with J gene TRBJ2-3; a weak D match, TRBD2 (6 bases). The germline V and J ends were trimmed by 5 bases and 5 bases, with 11 bases remaining between them. Germline CDR1 DFQATT, CDR2 SNEGSKA (reference sequence). The CDR3 runs to 12 residues. The CDR3 sequence is CSALTGGDTQYF. CDR3 DNA sequence: TGCAGTGCTCTGACCGGGGGAGATACGCAGTATTTT.